This TCR beta chain is from a study of post-analysis software for immune sequencing data. Overall study results and limits: Significantly lower normalized Chao1 diversity was seen in multiple sclerosis patients than in controls. Five or six TRBV segments were significantly more frequent in patients than in controls. TRBV5-6, TRBV5-1 and TRBV20-1 were among these segments. Strong co-clustering by F measure was evident for samples that had been prepared in the same batch.

Unique molecular identifiers featured in each of the TCR beta cDNA libraries. TCRdb used MiXCR to reprocess the PCR reads, holding one entry per CDR3 protein. In the table there are some 370,000 distinct CDR3 sequences, less than 40% of which are singletons. Germline V gene sequence: CDR1 SQVTM, CDR2 ANQGSEA. With V trimmed by 7 bases and J by 11 bases, 17 bases remained unmatched. The CDR3 runs to 14 residues. As regards this clonotype: What it binds is not known.

This rearrangement joins TRBV29-1 to TRBJ2-5, with TRBD1 matching 9 bases. The specimen was blood. This clonotype was obtained from a girl aged 5 to 17 with multiple sclerosis. The CDR3 bases are TGCAGCGCCCTGGACAGGGGAAATTCCTACGGGCAGTACTTC. This encodes CSALDRGNSYGQYF.